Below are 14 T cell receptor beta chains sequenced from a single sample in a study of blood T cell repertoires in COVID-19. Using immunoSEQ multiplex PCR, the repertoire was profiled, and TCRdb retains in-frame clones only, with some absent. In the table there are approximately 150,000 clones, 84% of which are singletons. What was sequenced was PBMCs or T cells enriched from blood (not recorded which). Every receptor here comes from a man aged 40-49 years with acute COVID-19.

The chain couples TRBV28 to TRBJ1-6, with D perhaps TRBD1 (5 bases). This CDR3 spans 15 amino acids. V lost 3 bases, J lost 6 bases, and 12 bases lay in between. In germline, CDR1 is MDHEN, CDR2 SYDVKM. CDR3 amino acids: CASSFGDSLNSPLHF. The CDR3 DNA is TGTGCCAGCAGTTTCGGAGACAGCCTTAATTCACCCCTCCACTTT.

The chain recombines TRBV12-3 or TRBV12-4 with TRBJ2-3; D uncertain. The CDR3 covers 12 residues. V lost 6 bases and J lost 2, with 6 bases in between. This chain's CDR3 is CASRQITDTQYF. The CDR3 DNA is TGTGCCAGCAGACAGATCACAGATACGCAGTATTTT.

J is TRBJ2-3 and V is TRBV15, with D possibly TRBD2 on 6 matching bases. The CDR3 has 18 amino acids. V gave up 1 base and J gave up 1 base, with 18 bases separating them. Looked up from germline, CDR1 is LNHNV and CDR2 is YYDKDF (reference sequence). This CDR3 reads CATSRASGPERGTDTQYF. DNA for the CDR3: TGTGCCACCAGCAGAGCCAGCGGGCCCGAACGGGGCACAGATACGCAGTATTTT.

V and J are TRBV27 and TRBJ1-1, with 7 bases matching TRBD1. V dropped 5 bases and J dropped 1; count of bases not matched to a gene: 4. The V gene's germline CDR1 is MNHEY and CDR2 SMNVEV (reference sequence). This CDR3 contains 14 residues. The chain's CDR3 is CASSEGATNTEAFF. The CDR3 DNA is TGTGCCAGCAGTGAGGGGGCGACGAACACTGAAGCTTTCTTT.

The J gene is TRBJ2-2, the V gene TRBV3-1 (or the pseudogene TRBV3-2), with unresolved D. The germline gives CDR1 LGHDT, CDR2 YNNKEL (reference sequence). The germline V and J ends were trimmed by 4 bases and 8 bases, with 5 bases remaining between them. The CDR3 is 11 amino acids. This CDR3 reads CASSLQGELFF. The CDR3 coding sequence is TGTGCCAGCAGCCTCCAAGGGGAGCTGTTTTTT.

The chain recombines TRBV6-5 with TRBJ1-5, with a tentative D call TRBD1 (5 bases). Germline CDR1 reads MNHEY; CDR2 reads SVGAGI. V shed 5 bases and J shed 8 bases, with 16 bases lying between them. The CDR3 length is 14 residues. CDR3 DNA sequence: TGTGCCAGCAGTCCGTTCCGGGACTTGAAGCCCCAGCATTTT. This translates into CASSPFRDLKPQHF.

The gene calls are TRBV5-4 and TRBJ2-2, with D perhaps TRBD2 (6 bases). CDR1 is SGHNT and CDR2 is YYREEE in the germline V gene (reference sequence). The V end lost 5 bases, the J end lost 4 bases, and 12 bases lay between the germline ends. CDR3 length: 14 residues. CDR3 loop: CASRTGTATGELFF. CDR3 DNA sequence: TGTGCCAGCAGAACCGGGACTGCCACCGGGGAGCTGTTTTTT.

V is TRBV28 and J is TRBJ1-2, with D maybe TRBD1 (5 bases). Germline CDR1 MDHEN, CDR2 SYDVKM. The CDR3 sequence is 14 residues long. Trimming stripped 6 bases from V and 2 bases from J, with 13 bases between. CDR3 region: CASSSPGMNYGYTF. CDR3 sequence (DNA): TGTGCCAGCAGCTCTCCAGGGATGAACTATGGCTACACCTTC.

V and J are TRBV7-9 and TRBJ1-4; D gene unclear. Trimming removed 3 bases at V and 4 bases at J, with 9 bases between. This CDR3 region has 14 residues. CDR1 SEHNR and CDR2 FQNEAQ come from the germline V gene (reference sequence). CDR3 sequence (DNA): TGTGCCAGCAGCTTTGGGCACCGTAATGAAAAACTGTTTTTT. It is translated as CASSFGHRNEKLFF.

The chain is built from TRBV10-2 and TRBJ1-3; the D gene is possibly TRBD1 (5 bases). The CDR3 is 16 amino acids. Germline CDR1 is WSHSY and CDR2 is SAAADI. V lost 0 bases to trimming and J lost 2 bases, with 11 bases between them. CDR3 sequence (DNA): TGCGCCAGCAGTGAGTCTAGACAGTGGACTGGAAACACCATATATTTT. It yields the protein CASSESRQWTGNTIYF.

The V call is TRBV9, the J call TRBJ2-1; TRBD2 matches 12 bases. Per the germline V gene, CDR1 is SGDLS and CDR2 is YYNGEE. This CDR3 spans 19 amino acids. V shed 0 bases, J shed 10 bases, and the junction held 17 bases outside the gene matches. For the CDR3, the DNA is TGTGCCAGCAGCGTAGCTGCTAGCGGGAGGGCCGGGAGCTCTCGGGAGCAGTTCTTC. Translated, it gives CASSVAASGRAGSSREQFF.

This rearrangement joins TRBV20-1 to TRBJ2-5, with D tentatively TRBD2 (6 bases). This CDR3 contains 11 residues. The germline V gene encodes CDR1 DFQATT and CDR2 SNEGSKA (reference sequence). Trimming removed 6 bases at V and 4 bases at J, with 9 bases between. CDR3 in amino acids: CSAQAGETQYF. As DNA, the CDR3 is TGCAGTGCCCAAGCGGGAGAGACCCAGTACTTC.

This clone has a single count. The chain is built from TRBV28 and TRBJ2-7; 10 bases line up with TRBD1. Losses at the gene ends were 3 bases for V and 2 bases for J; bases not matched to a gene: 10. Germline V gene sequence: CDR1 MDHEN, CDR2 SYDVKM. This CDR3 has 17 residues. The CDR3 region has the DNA TGTGCCAGCAGTTTCCCCCCTGAAGGGACAGGGGCCTACGAGCAGTACTTC. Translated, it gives CASSFPPEGTGAYEQYF.

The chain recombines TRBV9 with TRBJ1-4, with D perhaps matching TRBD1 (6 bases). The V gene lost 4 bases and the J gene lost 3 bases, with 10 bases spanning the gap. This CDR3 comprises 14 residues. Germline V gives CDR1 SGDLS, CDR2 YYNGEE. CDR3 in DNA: TGTGCCAGCAGCCCTGGACAGCCTAATGAAAAACTGTTTTTT. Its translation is CASSPGQPNEKLFF.